This T cell receptor (beta chain) was identified in a study of response to subunit inactivated influenza vaccine. Study findings and constraints: Every seasonal influenza vaccination brings in few new T cells, the authors suggested.

This CDR3 contains 16 residues. CDR1 and CDR2 (germline): MGHRA, YSYEKL. Trimming stripped 0 bases from V and 0 bases from J, with 8 bases between. One entry per CDR3 protein, called by TCRdb with MiXCR from the RT-PCR reads. The sample includes around 760,000 distinct CDR3 sequences, approximately 15% of them seen just once. This clonotype appeared many times. Its antigen is unidentified. The sequence came from a man aged 50 to 59 who received an inactivated influenza vaccine. The chain couples TRBV4-1 to TRBJ2-2; D remains ambiguous. The sequenced sample was PBMCs from blood, obtained around 15 days before vaccination. CDR3 bases: TGCGCCAGCAGCCAAGAGGTCCTGCCGAACACCGGGGAGCTGTTTTTT. Translated: CASSQEVLPNTGELFF.